This T cell receptor beta chain was observed in a study of shared clonotypes between healthy human individuals. Free of recent acute infections or vaccinations, the donors were healthy HIV-negative adults. Negatively enriched CD4+ T cells were divided by CD45RA into naive and memory. 200 to 250 ng DNA, about 30,000 T cell genomes, went into each sorted-subset replicate PCR. Authors' methods: For the immunoSEQ data, sequences were junction-only without quality scores, so filtering differed. The table came from immunoSEQ multiplex PCR; TCRdb's copy has only in-frame clones and leaves some out. The V and J calls and clone size are taken from that table; D and trimming were inferred from the DNA. The data hold millions of clones, with around 95% observed a single time. The CDR3 runs 12 residues. The germline V gene encodes CDR1 SGHTS and CDR2 YDEGEE. The V end was cut by 0 bases, the J end by 8 bases, with 6 bases between.

This chain joins TRBV5-8 and TRBJ2-4; D call uncertain. The sample was naive CD4+ T cells sorted from blood. Subset meaning: CD45RA+ positively selected. This TCR came from a man between 18 and 29 years old in good health. The CDR3: CASSLVLDIQYF. The DNA for the CDR3 is TGTGCCAGCAGCTTGGTTTTGGACATTCAGTACTTC.